These 28 T cell receptor beta chains originate from one sample sequenced in a study of OX40 agonist ivuxolimab in advanced cancers. Profiling relied on immunoSEQ multiplex PCR, and the TCRdb table lists in-frame clones only, not all of them. The sample carries around 140,000 clones, approximately 90% recorded once. The specimen comprised CD4+ or CD8+ T cells sorted from blood, sampled in a trial of the OX40 agonist ivuxolimab. The receptors were sampled from an adult with an advanced solid tumor such as melanoma, head and neck, liver or kidney cancer.

The gene calls are TRBV19 and TRBJ2-1; TRBD2 aligns across 7 bases. Germline lookup yields CDR1 LNHDA and CDR2 SQIVND (reference sequence). The ends lost 6 bases at V and 0 bases at J; junction bases unmatched: 8. This CDR3 spans 16 amino acids. Here the CDR3 DNA reads TGTGCCAGTAGCCCCCCTAGCGGCGTCTCCTACAATGAGCAGTTCTTC. Protein: CASSPPSGVSYNEQFF.

This sequence joins TRBV6-6 and TRBJ2-3; 7 bases line up with TRBD1. This CDR3 has 15 amino acids. Trimming at V came to 2 bases and at J to 3 bases, leaving 5 bases not matched to a gene. Per germline, CDR1 MNHNY and CDR2 SVGAGI (reference sequence). CDR3: CASSYMGQTTDTQYF. CDR3 in DNA: TGTGCCAGCAGTTACATGGGACAGACAACAGATACGCAGTATTTT.

This sequence joins TRBV10-2 and TRBJ2-1; 7 nucleotides line up with TRBD2. The junction had 9 bases not matched to a gene; V was cut back by 8 bases and J by 5 bases. The CDR3 contains 14 residues. Per the germline V gene, CDR1 is WSHSY and CDR2 is SAAADI. The CDR3 loop reads CASAPAGYHNEQFF. CDR3 sequence (DNA): TGCGCCAGCGCCCCAGCGGGGTACCACAATGAGCAGTTCTTC.

In its sample, this clone was seen once. The V call is TRBV7-9, the J call TRBJ1-2; TRBD1 might be the D (6 bases). Per germline, CDR1 SEHNR and CDR2 FQNEAQ (reference sequence). V lost 7 bases, J lost 1 base, and 13 bases lay in between. The CDR3 runs to 14 residues. The CDR3 bases are TGTGCCAGCACCCGACAGGTGGATAACTATGGCTACACCTTC. Protein: CASTRQVDNYGYTF.

The J gene is TRBJ1-1, the V gene TRBV19; D gene unclear. The V end was cut by 5 bases, the J end by 2 bases, with 15 bases between. The CDR3 is made up of 15 amino acids. CDR1 and CDR2 (germline): LNHDA, SQIVND (reference sequence). CDR3 in amino acids: CASSATPGINTEAFF. DNA for the CDR3: TGTGCCAGTAGTGCTACGCCCGGGATTAACACTGAAGCTTTCTTT.

The chain carries TRBV7-9 and TRBJ1-1; possible D gene TRBD1, 6 bases. The CDR3 loop spans 14 amino acids. Trimming cost V 4 bases and J 3 bases, with 12 bases left between them. Germline CDR1 reads SEHNR; CDR2 reads FQNEAQ (reference sequence). CDR3 in amino acids: CASSSRQEDTEAFF. The CDR3 region has the DNA TGTGCCAGCAGCTCCCGACAGGAGGACACTGAAGCTTTCTTT.

The V and J genes are TRBV27 and TRBJ2-1; D unclear. This CDR3 contains 13 residues. Germline-derived CDR1 and CDR2 are MNHEY and SMNVEV (reference sequence). Between the trimmed V and J ends, which lost 0 bases and 5 bases, there was a span of 5 bases. The CDR3 here is CASSLSGNNEQFF. CDR3 coding DNA: TGTGCCAGCAGTTTATCGGGGAACAATGAGCAGTTCTTC.

This clone has only one observation. This CDR3 reads CSVFNYNEQFF. CDR3 coding DNA: TGCAGTGTTTTTAACTACAATGAGCAGTTCTTC. This chain uses TRBV20-1 with TRBJ2-1, with D hard to call. The CDR3 is 11 amino acids. The V end lost 7 bases, the J end lost 3 bases, and 7 bases lay between the germline ends. Germline values: CDR1 DFQATT, CDR2 SNEGSKA (reference sequence).

The rearrangement links TRBV9 to TRBJ1-6; perhaps TRBD1 as D (5 bases). CDR1 and CDR2 (germline): SGDLS, YYNGEE. The CDR3 length is 17 residues. V was cut by 0 bases and J by 5 bases, with 15 bases left in between. CDR3 coding DNA: TGTGCCAGCAGCGTAGGGGGCTCGGGAGGGAATAATTCACCCCTCCACTTT. It yields the protein CASSVGGSGGNNSPLHF.

In its sample, this clone was seen a few times. For the CDR3, the DNA is TGTGCCAGCTCACCAGAGGCAGCCATTATGAACACTGAAGCTTTCTTT. Amino acid sequence: CASSPEAAIMNTEAFF. The chain is built from TRBV18 and TRBJ1-1; no firm D call. Trimming pared 2 bases from V and 0 bases from J, leaving 13 bases between. Germline V gives CDR1 KGHSH, CDR2 LQKENI. This CDR3 spans 16 amino acids.

The gene calls are TRBV10-3 and TRBJ2-7, with 8 bases that match TRBD1. The CDR3 extends over 16 amino acids. The ends lost 0 bases at V and 2 bases at J; junction bases unmatched: 6. Germline assignment: CDR1 ENHRY and CDR2 SYGVKD. CDR3 region: CAISESIGQGPYEQYF. The CDR3 DNA reads TGTGCCATCAGTGAGTCGATTGGACAGGGTCCCTACGAGCAGTACTTC.

This chain uses TRBV9 with TRBJ2-6; D uncertain. This CDR3 is built from 14 residues. Germline-derived CDR1 and CDR2 are SGDLS and YYNGEE. The germline V and J ends were trimmed by 4 bases and 3 bases, with 8 bases remaining between them. The CDR3 protein is CASSRTGGANVLTF. The CDR3 DNA reads TGTGCCAGCAGCCGCACTGGTGGGGCCAACGTCCTGACTTTC.

CDR3 sequence (DNA): TGTGCCAGCTCACCACCGCGGGCGAGCTCTGGAAACACCATATATTTT. It is translated as CASSPPRASSGNTIYF. The V call is TRBV18, the J call TRBJ1-3; no clear D. The CDR3 runs 16 residues. V was clipped by 0 bases and J by 0 bases, with 9 bases between them. The germline V gene encodes CDR1 KGHSH and CDR2 LQKENI.

V gene TRBV19 combines with J gene TRBJ1-3, with D possibly being TRBD1 (5 bases). The germline V gene encodes CDR1 LNHDA and CDR2 SQIVND (reference sequence). The CDR3 extends over 17 amino acids. V shed 2 bases and J shed 2 bases, with 16 bases lying between them. DNA of the CDR3: TGTGCCAGTAGTATATTCGGTGACAGTTTTACTGGAAACACCATATATTTT. It codes for CASSIFGDSFTGNTIYF.

The chain joins TRBV28 to TRBJ1-4, with D unclear. CDR1 MDHEN and CDR2 SYDVKM come from the germline V gene. The CDR3 is 14 residues long. V was shortened by 6 bases and J by 7 bases, with 15 bases between the two germline ends. CDR3 in amino acids: CASSQWSGREKLFF. DNA of the CDR3: TGTGCCAGCAGCCAGTGGAGTGGTCGTGAAAAACTGTTTTTT.

V and J are TRBV7-8 and TRBJ1-1; TRBD1 agrees at 7 bases. Germline-derived CDR1 and CDR2 are SGHVS and FQNEAQ. V was clipped by 2 bases and J by 11 bases; unmatched bases: 5. The CDR3 is 12 amino acids. The CDR3 loop is CASSLLQGEAFF. As DNA, the CDR3 is TGTGCCAGCAGCTTACTCCAGGGGGAGGCTTTCTTT.

The chain couples TRBV5-1 to TRBJ2-5; TRBD1 agrees at 7 bases. V shed 2 bases, J shed 3 bases, and the junction held 10 bases outside the gene matches. This CDR3 spans 16 amino acids. Germline CDR1 and CDR2: SGHRS and YFSETQ. CDR3 DNA: TGCGCCAGCAGCTTAGGCGGATTACAGGGGAAAGAGACCCAGTACTTC. Residues: CASSLGGLQGKETQYF.

The J gene is TRBJ2-1, the V gene TRBV7-8, with 8 bases matching TRBD2. This CDR3 has 14 amino acids. Germline CDR1 SGHVS, CDR2 FQNEAQ. V was clipped by 5 bases and J by 9 bases; unmatched bases: 9. CDR3 nucleotide sequence: TGTGCCAGCAGCCCCCGGACTAGCCACGGTGAGCAGTTCTTC. Translating it yields CASSPRTSHGEQFF.

This chain links TRBV5-1 with TRBJ2-7; 8 nucleotides line up with TRBD1. Germline values: CDR1 SGHRS, CDR2 YFSETQ. V dropped 4 bases and J dropped 1; count of bases not matched to a gene: 16. The CDR3 totals 18 residues. The CDR3 DNA sequence: TGCGCCAGCAGCGGGGGACCAAATGGACAGGGAGGATCCTACGAGCAGTACTTC. Amino acid sequence: CASSGGPNGQGGSYEQYF.

The V call is TRBV19, the J call TRBJ1-1; TRBD1 agrees at 10 bases. J gave up 5 bases and V 6 bases, and 9 bases lay outside the gene matches. Germline CDR1 reads LNHDA; CDR2 reads SQIVND (reference sequence). The CDR3 covers 15 residues. CDR3 bases: TGTGCCAGTAGGAGCCGACAGGGGGCGAAAACTGAAGCTTTCTTT. Its protein product is CASRSRQGAKTEAFF.

V usage is TRBV5-1 and J usage is TRBJ2-7; 8 positions agree with TRBD1. This CDR3 contains 14 residues. Germline CDR1 SGHRS, CDR2 YFSETQ. Trimming took 3 bases from V and 3 from J; bases not matched to a gene: 5. The chain's CDR3 is CASSSTDRGYEQYF. The CDR3 region has the DNA TGCGCCAGCAGCTCTACTGACAGGGGCTACGAGCAGTACTTC.

This clone was seen more than once but under ten times. The gene calls are TRBV18 and TRBJ1-2, with TRBD1 matching over 7 bases. This CDR3 has 14 amino acids. J gave up 4 bases and V 3 bases, and 5 bases lay outside the gene matches. CDR1 and CDR2 from the germline V gene are KGHSH and LQKENI. CDR3 nucleotide sequence: TGTGCCAGCTCACCTTTAACAGGGGTCTATGGCTACACCTTC. Amino acids: CASSPLTGVYGYTF.

J is TRBJ1-6 and V is TRBV6-5; the match to TRBD1 covers 8 bases. Germline-derived CDR1 and CDR2 are MNHEY and SVGAGI. Trimming at V came to 0 bases and at J to 9 bases, leaving 4 bases not matched to a gene. The CDR3 contains 15 residues. The CDR3 coding sequence is TGTGCCAGCAGTTACTCGGACAGGGACACTTCACCCCTCCACTTT. Encoded protein: CASSYSDRDTSPLHF.

The V and J genes are TRBV5-1 and TRBJ1-4; no clear D gene. V lost 2 bases, J lost 8 bases, and 16 bases lay in between. CDR3 length: 15 amino acids. Germline CDR1 and CDR2: SGHRS and YFSETQ. CDR3: CASSFMGLAGEKLFF. In DNA form, the CDR3 reads TGCGCCAGCAGCTTTATGGGGTTAGCTGGAGAAAAACTGTTTTTT. Complete variable domain (other parts from reference TRBV5-1 and TRBJ1-4): KAGVTQTPRYLIKTRGQQVTLSCSPISGHRSVSWYQQTPGQGLQFLFEYFSETQRNKGNFPGRFSGRQFSNSRSEMNVSTLELGDSALYLCASSFMGLAGEKLFFGSGTQLSVL.

The gene calls are TRBV27 and TRBJ2-7, with D maybe TRBD2 (5 bases). This CDR3 spans 16 amino acids. V was trimmed by 5 bases and J by 0 bases, leaving 17 bases between them. Germline CDR1 and CDR2: MNHEY and SMNVEV (reference sequence). CDR3 amino acids: CASSPSPAESSYEQYF. The CDR3 DNA sequence: TGTGCCAGCAGTCCCTCCCCAGCGGAGAGCTCCTACGAGCAGTACTTC.

The chain couples TRBV9 to TRBJ2-7; D is perhaps TRBD2 (5 bases). Deletions cut 0 bases from V and 7 bases from J, with 14 bases between. Germline CDR1 SGDLS, CDR2 YYNGEE. The CDR3 is 14 residues long. CDR3 coding DNA: TGTGCCAGCAGCGTAGGGGAAAAGGCGGGTGAGCAGTACTTC. This codes for CASSVGEKAGEQYF.

The chain employs TRBV5-4 and TRBJ1-2; TRBD1 matches 9 bases. This CDR3 comprises 15 residues. Germline CDR1 and CDR2: SGHNT and YYREEE (reference sequence). V shed 5 bases and J 4 bases; nucleotides not matched to a gene: 9. The CDR3 spells CASRSADRGTYGYTF. The CDR3 DNA follows: TGTGCCAGCAGATCTGCTGACAGGGGGACCTATGGCTACACCTTC.

The CDR3 region is CASSIQGLAENNEQFF. The CDR3 bases are TGTGCCAGCAGCATACAGGGACTAGCGGAAAACAATGAGCAGTTCTTC. This chain joins TRBV9 and TRBJ2-1, with TRBD2 matching over 11 bases. This CDR3 has 16 residues. The J segment lost 5 bases and the V segment lost 4 bases, leaving 8 bases of the junction unmatched. Germline-derived CDR1 and CDR2 are SGDLS and YYNGEE.